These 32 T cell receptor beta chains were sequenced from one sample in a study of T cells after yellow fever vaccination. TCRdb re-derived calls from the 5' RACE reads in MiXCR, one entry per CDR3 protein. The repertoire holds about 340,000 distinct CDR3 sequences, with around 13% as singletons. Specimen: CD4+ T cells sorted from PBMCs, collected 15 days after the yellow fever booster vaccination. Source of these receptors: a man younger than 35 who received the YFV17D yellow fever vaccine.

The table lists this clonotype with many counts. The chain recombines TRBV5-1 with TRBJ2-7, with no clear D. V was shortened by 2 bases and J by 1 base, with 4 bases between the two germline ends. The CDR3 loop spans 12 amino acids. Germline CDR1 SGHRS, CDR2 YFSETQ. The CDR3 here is CASSLESYEQYF. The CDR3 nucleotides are TGCGCCAGCAGCTTAGAGTCCTACGAGCAGTACTTC. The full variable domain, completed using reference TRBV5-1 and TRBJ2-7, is KAGVTQTPRYLIKTRGQQVTLSCSPISGHRSVSWYQQTPGQGLQFLFEYFSETQRNKGNFPGRFSGRQFSNSRSEMNVSTLELGDSALYLCASSLESYEQYFGPGTRLTVT.

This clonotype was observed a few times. The CDR3 DNA reads TGTGCCAGCAGCTCCCCCCAGACGGGGCCGATCTATGGCTACACCTTC. The encoded protein is CASSSPQTGPIYGYTF. The chain uses TRBV5-4 and TRBJ1-2; D is possibly TRBD1 (5 bases). Trimming left V 3 bases short and J 4 bases short, with 19 bases between. The CDR3 spans 16 residues. Germline V gene lookup returns CDR1 SGHNT and CDR2 YYREEE (reference sequence).

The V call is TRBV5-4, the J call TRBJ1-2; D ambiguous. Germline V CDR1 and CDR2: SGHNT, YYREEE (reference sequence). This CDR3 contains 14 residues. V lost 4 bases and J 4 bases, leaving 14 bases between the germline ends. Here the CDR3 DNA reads TGTGCCAGCAGCGAGACACCTCTCGGCTATGGCTACACCTTC. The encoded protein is CASSETPLGYGYTF. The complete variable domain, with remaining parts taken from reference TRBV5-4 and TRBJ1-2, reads ETGVTQSPTHLIKTRGQQVTLRCSSQSGHNTVSWYQQALGQGPQFIFQYYREEENGRGNFPPRFSGLQFPNYSSELNVNALELDDSALYLCASSETPLGYGYTFGSGTRLTVV.

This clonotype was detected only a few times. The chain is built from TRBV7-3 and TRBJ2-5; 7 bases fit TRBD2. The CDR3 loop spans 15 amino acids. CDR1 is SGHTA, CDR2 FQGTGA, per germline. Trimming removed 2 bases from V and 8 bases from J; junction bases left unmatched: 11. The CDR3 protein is CASSLESGGIGTQYF. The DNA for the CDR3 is TGTGCCAGCAGCTTAGAGTCGGGGGGAATAGGAACCCAGTACTTC. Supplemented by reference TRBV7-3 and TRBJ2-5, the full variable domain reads GAGVSQTPSNKVTEKGKYVELRCDPISGHTALYWYRQSLGQGPEFLIYFQGTGAADDSGLPNDRFFAVRPEGSVSTLKIQRTERGDSAVYLCASSLESGGIGTQYFGPGTRLLVL.

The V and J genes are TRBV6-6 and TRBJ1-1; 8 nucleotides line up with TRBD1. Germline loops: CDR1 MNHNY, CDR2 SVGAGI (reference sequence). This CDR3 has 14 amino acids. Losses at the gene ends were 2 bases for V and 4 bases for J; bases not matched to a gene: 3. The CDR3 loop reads CASSYPGGITEAFF. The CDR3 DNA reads TGTGCCAGCAGTTACCCAGGGGGCATCACTGAAGCTTTCTTT.

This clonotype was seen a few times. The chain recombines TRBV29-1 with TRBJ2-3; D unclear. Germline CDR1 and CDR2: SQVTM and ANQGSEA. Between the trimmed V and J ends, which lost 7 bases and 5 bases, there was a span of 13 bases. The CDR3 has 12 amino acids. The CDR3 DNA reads TGCAGCGGGGCCCGCCGAGTAGATACGCAGTATTTT. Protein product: CSGARRVDTQYF.

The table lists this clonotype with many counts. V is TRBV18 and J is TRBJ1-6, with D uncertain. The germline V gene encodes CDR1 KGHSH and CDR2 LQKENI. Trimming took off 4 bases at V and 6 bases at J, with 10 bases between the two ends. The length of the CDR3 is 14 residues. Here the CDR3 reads CASSLLHTNSPLHF. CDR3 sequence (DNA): TGTGCCAGCTCACTTCTCCATACTAATTCACCCCTCCACTTT.

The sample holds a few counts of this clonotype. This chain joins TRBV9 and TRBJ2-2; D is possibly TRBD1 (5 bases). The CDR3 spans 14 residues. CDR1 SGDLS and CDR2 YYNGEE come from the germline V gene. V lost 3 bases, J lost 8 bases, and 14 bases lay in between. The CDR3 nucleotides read TGTGCCAGCAGCGGAAACAGGTTTTTGGGGGAGCTGTTTTTT. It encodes CASSGNRFLGELFF.

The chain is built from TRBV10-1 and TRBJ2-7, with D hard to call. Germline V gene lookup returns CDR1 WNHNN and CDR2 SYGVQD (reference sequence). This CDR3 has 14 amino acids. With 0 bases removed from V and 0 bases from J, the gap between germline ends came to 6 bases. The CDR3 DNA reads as TGCGCCAGCAGTGAGTCCCCTCACTCCTACGAGCAGTACTTC. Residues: CASSESPHSYEQYF.

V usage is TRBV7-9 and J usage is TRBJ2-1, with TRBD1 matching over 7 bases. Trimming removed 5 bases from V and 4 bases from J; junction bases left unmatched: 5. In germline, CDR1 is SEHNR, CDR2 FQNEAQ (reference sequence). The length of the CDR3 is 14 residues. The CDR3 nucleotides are TGTGCCAGCAGCCGGTGGACAGGATACAATGAGCAGTTCTTC. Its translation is CASSRWTGYNEQFF.

The CDR3 is CASSLDPRAIKLFF. The CDR3 nucleotides are TGTGCCAGCAGCTTAGATCCAAGGGCCATAAAACTGTTTTTT. This chain connects TRBV7-9 to TRBJ1-4; the D is unclear. Deletions cut 1 base from V and 10 bases from J, with 13 bases between. The CDR3 consists of 14 residues. Germline V gene sequence: CDR1 SEHNR, CDR2 FQNEAQ (reference sequence). Together with reference TRBV7-9 and TRBJ1-4, the CDR3 gives the full variable domain: DTGVSQNPRHKITKRGQNVTFRCDPISEHNRLYWYRQTLGQGPEFLTYFQNEAQLEKSRLLSDRFSAERPKGSFSTLEIQRTEQGDSAMYLCASSLDPRAIKLFFGSGTQLSVL.

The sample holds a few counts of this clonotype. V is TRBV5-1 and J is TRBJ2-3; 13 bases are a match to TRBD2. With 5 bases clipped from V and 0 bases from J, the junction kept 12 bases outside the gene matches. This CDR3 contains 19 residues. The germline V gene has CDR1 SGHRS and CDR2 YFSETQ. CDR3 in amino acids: CASSLGRLAGGRSTDTQYF. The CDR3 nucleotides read TGCGCCAGCAGTCTCGGACGACTAGCGGGGGGCCGTAGCACAGATACGCAGTATTTT.

The CDR3 sequence is CASSGGGASTYEQYF. The CDR3 nucleotides are TGTGCCAGTAGTGGGGGCGGGGCATCTACCTACGAGCAGTACTTC. The V call is TRBV19, the J call TRBJ2-7; D may be TRBD1 or TRBD2 (6 bases each). The germline V gene encodes CDR1 LNHDA and CDR2 SQIVND (reference sequence). The CDR3 consists of 15 residues. Trimming left V 5 bases short and J 2 bases short, with 16 bases between.

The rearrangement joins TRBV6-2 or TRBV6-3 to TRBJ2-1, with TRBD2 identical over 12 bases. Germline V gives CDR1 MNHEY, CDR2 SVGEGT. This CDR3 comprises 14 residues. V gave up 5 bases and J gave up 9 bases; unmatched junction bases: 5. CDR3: CASSGLAGGFEQFF. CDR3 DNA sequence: TGTGCCAGCAGTGGGCTAGCGGGGGGGTTTGAGCAGTTCTTC.

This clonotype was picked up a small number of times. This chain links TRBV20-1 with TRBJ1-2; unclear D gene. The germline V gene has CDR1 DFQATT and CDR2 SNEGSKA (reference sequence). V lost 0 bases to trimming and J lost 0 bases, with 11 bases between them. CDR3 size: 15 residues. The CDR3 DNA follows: TGCAGTGCTAGAGAGCCCCCCGCGGCTAACTATGGCTACACCTTC. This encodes CSAREPPAANYGYTF.

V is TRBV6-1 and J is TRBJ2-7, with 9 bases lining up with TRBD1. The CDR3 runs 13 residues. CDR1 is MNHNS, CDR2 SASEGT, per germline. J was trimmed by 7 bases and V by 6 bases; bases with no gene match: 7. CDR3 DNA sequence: TGTGCCAGCAGGGTACAGGGGGCCCTGGAGCAGTACGTC. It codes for CASRVQGALEQYV.

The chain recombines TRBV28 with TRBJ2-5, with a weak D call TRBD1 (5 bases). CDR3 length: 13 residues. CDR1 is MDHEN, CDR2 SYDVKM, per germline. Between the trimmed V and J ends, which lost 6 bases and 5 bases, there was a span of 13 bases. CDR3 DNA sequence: TGTGCCAGCAGGGCAGGGTGGTACGAGACCCAGTACTTC. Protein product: CASRAGWYETQYF.

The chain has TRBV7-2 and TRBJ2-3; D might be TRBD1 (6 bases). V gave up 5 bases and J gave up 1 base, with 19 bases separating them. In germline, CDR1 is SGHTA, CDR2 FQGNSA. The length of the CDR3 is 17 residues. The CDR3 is CASSQQYRVSGTDTQYF. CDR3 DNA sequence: TGTGCCAGCAGCCAACAGTACAGGGTCTCCGGCACAGATACGCAGTATTTT. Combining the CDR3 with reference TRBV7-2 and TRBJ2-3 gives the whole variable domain GAGVSQSPSNKVTEKGKDVELRCDPISGHTALYWYRQSLGQGLEFLIYFQGNSAPDKSGLPSDRFSAERTGGSVSTLTIQRTQQEDSAVYLCASSQQYRVSGTDTQYFGPGTRLTVL.

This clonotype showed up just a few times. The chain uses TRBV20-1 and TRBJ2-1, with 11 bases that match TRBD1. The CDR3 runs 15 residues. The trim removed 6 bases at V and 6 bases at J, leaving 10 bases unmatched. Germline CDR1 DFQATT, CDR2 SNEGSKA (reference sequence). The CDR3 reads CSAPLGTGGRNEQFF. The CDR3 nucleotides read TGCAGTGCACCCCTCGGGACAGGGGGACGCAATGAGCAGTTCTTC.

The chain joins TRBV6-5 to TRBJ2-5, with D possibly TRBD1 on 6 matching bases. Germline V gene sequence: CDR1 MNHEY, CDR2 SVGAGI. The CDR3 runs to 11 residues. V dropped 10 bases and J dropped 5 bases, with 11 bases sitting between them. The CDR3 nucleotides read TGTGCCACCCGGACAGTCGAGACCCAGTACTTC. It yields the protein CATRTVETQYF.

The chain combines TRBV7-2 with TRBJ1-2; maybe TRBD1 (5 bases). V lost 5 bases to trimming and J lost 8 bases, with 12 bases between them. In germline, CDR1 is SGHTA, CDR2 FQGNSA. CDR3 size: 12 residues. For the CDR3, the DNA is TGTGCCAGCAGCGTCCAGGGCCGCGGCTACACCTTC. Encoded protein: CASSVQGRGYTF.

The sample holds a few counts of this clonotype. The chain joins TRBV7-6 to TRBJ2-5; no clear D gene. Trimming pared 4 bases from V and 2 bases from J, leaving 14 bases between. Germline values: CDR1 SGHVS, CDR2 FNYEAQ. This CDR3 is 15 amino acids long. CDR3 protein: CASSYFSSSQETQYF. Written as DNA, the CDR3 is TGTGCCAGCAGCTACTTTTCATCCTCTCAAGAGACCCAGTACTTC.

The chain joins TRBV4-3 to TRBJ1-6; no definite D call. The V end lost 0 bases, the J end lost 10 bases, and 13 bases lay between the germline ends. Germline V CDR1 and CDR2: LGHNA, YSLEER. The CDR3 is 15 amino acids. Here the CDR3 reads CASSQERSRGSPLHF. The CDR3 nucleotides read TGCGCCAGCAGCCAAGAGCGGTCCCGCGGGTCACCCCTCCACTTT.

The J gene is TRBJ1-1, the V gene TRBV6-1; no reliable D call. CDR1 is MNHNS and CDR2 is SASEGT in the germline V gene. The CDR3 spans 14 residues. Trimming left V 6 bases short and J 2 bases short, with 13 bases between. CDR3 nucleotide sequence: TGTGCCAGCAGCGCTGGGATCTTTAACACTGAAGCTTTCTTT. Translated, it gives CASSAGIFNTEAFF.

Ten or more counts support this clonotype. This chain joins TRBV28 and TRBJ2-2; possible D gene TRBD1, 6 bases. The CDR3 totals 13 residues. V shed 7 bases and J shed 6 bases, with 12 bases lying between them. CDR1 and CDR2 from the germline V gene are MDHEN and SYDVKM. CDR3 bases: TGTGCCAGCACCAGGGGCTGGGCCGGGGAGCTGTTTTTT. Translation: CASTRGWAGELFF.

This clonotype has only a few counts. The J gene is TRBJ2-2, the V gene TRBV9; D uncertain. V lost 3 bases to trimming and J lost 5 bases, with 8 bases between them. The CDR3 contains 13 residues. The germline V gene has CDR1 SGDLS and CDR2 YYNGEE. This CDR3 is CASSAKSTGELFF. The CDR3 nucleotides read TGTGCCAGCAGCGCCAAGAGTACCGGGGAGCTGTTTTTT.

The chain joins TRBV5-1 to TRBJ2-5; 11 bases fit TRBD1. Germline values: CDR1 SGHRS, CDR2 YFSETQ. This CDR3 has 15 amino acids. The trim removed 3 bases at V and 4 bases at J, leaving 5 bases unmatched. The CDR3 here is CASSSGTGGAETQYF. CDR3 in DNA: TGCGCCAGCAGCTCCGGGACAGGGGGGGCAGAGACCCAGTACTTC.

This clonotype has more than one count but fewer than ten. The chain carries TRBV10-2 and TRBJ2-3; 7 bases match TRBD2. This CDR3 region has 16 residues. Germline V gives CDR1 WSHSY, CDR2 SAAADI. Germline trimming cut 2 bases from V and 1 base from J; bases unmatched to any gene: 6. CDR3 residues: CASSEAGLSGTDTQYF. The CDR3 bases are TGCGCCAGCAGTGAGGCGGGACTATCCGGCACAGATACGCAGTATTTT.

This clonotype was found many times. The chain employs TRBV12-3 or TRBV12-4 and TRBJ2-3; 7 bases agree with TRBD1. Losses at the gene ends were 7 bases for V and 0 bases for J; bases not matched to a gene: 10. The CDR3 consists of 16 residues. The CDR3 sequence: CASTTGQVSSTDTQYF. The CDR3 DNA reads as TGTGCCAGCACCACTGGACAGGTTTCTAGCACAGATACGCAGTATTTT.

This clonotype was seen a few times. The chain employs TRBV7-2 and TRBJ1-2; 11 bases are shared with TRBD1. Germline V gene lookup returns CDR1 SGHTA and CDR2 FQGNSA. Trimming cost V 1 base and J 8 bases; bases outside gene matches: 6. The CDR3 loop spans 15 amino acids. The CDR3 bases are TGTGCCAGCAGCTTAGTTGGACAGGGGGCGAGAGGCTACACCTTC. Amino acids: CASSLVGQGARGYTF.

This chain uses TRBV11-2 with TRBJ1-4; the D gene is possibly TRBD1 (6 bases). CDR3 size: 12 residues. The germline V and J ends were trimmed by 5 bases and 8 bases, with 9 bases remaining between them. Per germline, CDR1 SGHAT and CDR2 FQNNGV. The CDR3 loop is CASSRGPEKLFF. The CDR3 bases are TGTGCCAGCAGCCGGGGGCCCGAAAAACTGTTTTTT.

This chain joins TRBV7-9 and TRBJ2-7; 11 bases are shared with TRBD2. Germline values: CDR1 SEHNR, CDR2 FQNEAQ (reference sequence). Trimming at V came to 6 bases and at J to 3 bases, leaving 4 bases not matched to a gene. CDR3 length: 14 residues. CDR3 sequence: CASRRLAGGYEQYF. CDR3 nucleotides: TGTGCCAGCAGACGTCTAGCGGGGGGCTACGAGCAGTACTTC.